These 3 T cell receptor beta chains originate from one sample sequenced in a study of persistence of HIV-infected CD4 T cells. The libraries were made with immunoSEQ version 4 in survey mode. The assay was immunoSEQ multiplex PCR, and TCRdb's table has in-frame clones only and misses some. This sample has about 36,000 clones, with 82% found just once. These receptors have no identified antigens. Cells were stimulated with overlapping HIV-1 Gag 15-mer peptides. Memory cells lacking CD40L and CD69 with high CD45RO were sorted. Source: cultured CD4+ T cells from PBMCs, taken from a patient who received antiretroviral therapy. The source is an adult with HIV. The donor label of this sample is uncertain.

The CDR3 coding sequence is TGTGCCAGCAGTGCCAGAGGGTGGATTGAAGCTTTCTTT. It codes for CASSARGWIEAFF. The chain carries TRBV2 and TRBJ1-1; D gene uncertain. Between the trimmed V and J ends, which lost 4 bases and 7 bases, there was a span of 13 bases. Germline CDR1 reads SNHLY; CDR2 reads FYNNEI. The CDR3 runs to 13 residues.

V gene TRBV15 combines with J gene TRBJ2-3; 12 bases agree with TRBD2. The junction had 2 bases not matched to a gene; V was cut back by 1 base and J by 3 bases. CDR1 LNHNV and CDR2 YYDKDF come from the germline V gene (reference sequence). The CDR3 runs 16 residues. The chain's CDR3 is CATSRGLAGATDTQYF. CDR3 sequence (DNA): TGTGCCACCAGCAGAGGACTAGCGGGGGCAACAGATACGCAGTATTTT.

This chain uses TRBV9 with TRBJ1-2, with 8 bases fitting TRBD1. V lost 2 bases to trimming and J lost 7 bases; unmatched junction nucleotides: 4. The germline gives CDR1 SGDLS, CDR2 YYNGEE. This CDR3 comprises 13 residues. CDR3 nucleotides: TGTGCCAGCAGCGTCGACAGGGGCAGTGGCTACACCTTC. This translates into CASSVDRGSGYTF.